This TCR beta chain is from a study of blood T cell repertoires in COVID-19. About the research overall: Material from acute and convalescent COVID-19 was sourced from the United States, Italy and Spain. Nucleic acid was either cDNA or gDNA, and it came from T cells, B-cell-depleted T cells, or PBMCs.

V lost 1 base to trimming and J lost 1 base, with 7 bases between them. The CDR3 covers 14 residues. The germline gives CDR1 MDHEN, CDR2 SYDVKM. Methods used by the authors: Estimation of nucleated cell counts relied on the amplification of reference gene primers. Measured with immunoSEQ multiplex PCR; TCRdb has only the in-frame clones, and not every one. D and trimming were read from the DNA, whereas the V and J calls and clone size are those reported in that table. The sample includes a few hundred thousand clones, 85% to 90% of them seen just once. The source material was peripheral blood. V and J are TRBV28 and TRBJ1-1; D not resolved. This clonotype originated in a woman aged 40 to 50 with acute or convalescent COVID-19. This CDR3 is CASSLSQSNTEAFF. Written as DNA, the CDR3 is TGTGCCAGCAGTTTATCACAGTCGAACACTGAAGCTTTCTTT.